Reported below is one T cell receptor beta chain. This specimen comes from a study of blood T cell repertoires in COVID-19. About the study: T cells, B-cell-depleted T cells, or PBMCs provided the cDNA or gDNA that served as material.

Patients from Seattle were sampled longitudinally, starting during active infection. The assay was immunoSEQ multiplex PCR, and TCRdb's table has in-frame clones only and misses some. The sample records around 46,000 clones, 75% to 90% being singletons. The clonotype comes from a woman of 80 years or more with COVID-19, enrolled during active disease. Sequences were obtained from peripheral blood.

Written as DNA, the CDR3 is TGCAGCGTTGTAATGGACAGTCTTAGGACAGATACGCAGTATTTT. Protein: CSVVMDSLRTDTQYF. The chain carries TRBV29-1 and TRBJ2-3; perhaps TRBD1 as D (6 bases). Germline CDR1 is SQVTM and CDR2 is ANQGSEA. This CDR3 comprises 15 residues. V shed 4 bases and J shed 3 bases, with 17 bases lying between them.